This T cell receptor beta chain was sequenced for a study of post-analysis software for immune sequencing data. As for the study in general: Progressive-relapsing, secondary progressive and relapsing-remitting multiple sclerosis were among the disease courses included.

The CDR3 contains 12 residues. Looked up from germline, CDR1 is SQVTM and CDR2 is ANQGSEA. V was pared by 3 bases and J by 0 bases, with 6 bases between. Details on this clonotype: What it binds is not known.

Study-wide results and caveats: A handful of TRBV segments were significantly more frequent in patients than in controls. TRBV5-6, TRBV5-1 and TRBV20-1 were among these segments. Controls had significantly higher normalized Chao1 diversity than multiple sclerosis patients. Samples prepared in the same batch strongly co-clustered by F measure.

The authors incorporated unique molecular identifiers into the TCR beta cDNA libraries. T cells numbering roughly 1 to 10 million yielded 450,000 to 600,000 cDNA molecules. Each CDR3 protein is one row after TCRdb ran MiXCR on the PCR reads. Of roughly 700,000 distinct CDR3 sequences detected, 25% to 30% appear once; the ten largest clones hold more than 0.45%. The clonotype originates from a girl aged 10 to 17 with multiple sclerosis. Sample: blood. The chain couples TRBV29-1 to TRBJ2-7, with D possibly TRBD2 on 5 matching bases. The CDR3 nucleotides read TGCAGCGTTGAGAGGGACTCCTACGAGCAGTACTTC. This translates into CSVERDSYEQYF.